Sequencing of this TCR beta chain was carried out in a study of T-cell memory formation after mild COVID-19. V dropped 5 bases and J dropped 10 bases, with 12 bases sitting between them. The CDR3 is 12 residues long. In germline, CDR1 is LNHNV, CDR2 YYDKDF (reference sequence). This clonotype came up a few times. Its antigen is as yet unknown. TCRdb reprocessed the 5' RACE reads via MiXCR and lists one record per CDR3 protein. The sample consists of more than 350,000 distinct CDR3 sequences, around 21% of them appearing once. General observations from the study: Proof of SARS-CoV-2 specificity was absent for the second-wave clones that crested on day 37.

The clonotype was recovered from an adult woman who had mild COVID-19 (a few samples of this study predate the infection). Cell type and time point are not known. The chain employs TRBV15 and TRBJ2-1; D uncertain. Sequencing used PBMCs or a T cell subset sorted from them (not recorded which). DNA for the CDR3: TGTGCCACCAGCTGGAGACTTCAAGAGCAGTTCTTC. It is translated as CATSWRLQEQFF.